This T cell receptor (beta chain) was captured by sequencing in a study of cytomegalovirus exposure and HLA in healthy donors. Regarding the study as a whole: Immune exposure data for these donors was limited to CMV serostatus.

PCR used 60 Vbeta primers and 13 Jbeta primers. Generated by immunoSEQ multiplex PCR, the TCRdb table keeps only in-frame clones and is missing some. The sample records 150,000 to 200,000 clones, 84% being singletons. About this clone: Its target is unknown.

The material sequenced was PBMCs. This sequence originates from a man aged 18 to 30 in good health and CMV-seronegative.

The CDR3 spells CSTVGGRNQPQHF. The CDR3 coding sequence is TGTTCCACCGTGGGGGGGCGCAATCAGCCCCAGCATTTT. This chain joins TRBV7-9 and TRBJ1-5; a weak D match, TRBD1 (6 bases). Germline values: CDR1 SEHNR, CDR2 FQNEAQ (reference sequence). The CDR3 sequence is 13 residues long.